This entry concerns a single T cell receptor beta chain. V was pared by 3 bases and J by 3 bases, with 2 bases of the junction left unmatched. CDR1 and CDR2 (germline): LNHNV, YYDKDF (reference sequence). This CDR3 is built from 14 residues. Per the original methods: Reference gene primer amplification gave nucleated cell count estimates. The protocol was immunoSEQ multiplex PCR, while the TCRdb copy is restricted to in-frame clones and leaves out a portion. D and trimming were read from the DNA, whereas the V and J calls and clone size are those reported in that table. The repertoire holds hundreds of thousands of clones, 86% seen once, with 1.4% in the top ten. This specimen comes from a study of blood T cell repertoires in COVID-19. Study-wide context: PBMCs, B-cell-depleted T cells, or T cells provided the cDNA or gDNA that made up the material.

The receptor was derived from a woman in her twenties or thirties with active or convalescent COVID-19. Source material: peripheral blood. V gene TRBV15 combines with J gene TRBJ2-7; 10 nucleotides agree with TRBD1. DNA of the CDR3: TGTGCCACCAGCAGGACAGGGGGCTTCTACGAGCAGTACTTC. Amino acids: CATSRTGGFYEQYF.